This T cell receptor (beta chain) was sequenced for a study of identical twins (dated by TCRdb to 2016 to 2017). Describing the broader study: TCR alpha and beta repertoires from monozygotic twins, unrelated adults of various ages and cord blood were deep-sequenced to test whether fetal clonotypes persist. To rule out contamination, the twin experiments were replicated at different times with different library preparation protocols.

Remarks on this clonotype: Its antigen is currently not known. No much larger clone is present one base from it, and per-base qualities are unavailable.

Results the study describes overall, beyond this receptor: Invariant T cells such as MAIT and iNKT could partly confound zero-insertion analyses, though diverse VJ usage argued against this for most clonotypes. Out-of-frame TCR alpha sequences shared between twins showed an excess of low generation-probability sequences compared with coincidental sharing between unrelated individuals. Out-of-frame TCR alpha sharing in monozygotic twins was systematically underestimated by recombination models, whereas sharing between unrelated individuals was in agreement with the recombination models. Abundant cord blood beta clonotypes carried fewer insertions; young adult naive repertoires showed a weaker similar trend, while memory repertoires showed none. Because the same donors could not be followed over many years, the conclusions depended on cross-sectional statistical analysis. Excess twin sharing in beta out-of-frame sequences was weaker because fewer shared sequences lowered the signal-to-noise ratio.

V was cut back by 3 bases and J by 7 bases, leaving a gap of 25 bases between them. Its CDR3 holds 17 amino acids, cysteine through phenylalanine. The retained sequence is limited to the CDR3, 51 bases, with the frame set at the first base. The germline V gene (reference sequence) provides CDR1 DFQATT and CDR2 SNEGSKA. Only healthy Caucasian donors were included. The library was obtained by 5' RACE. TCRdb lists the instrument as Illumina HiSeq 2000. A universal primer binding site was introduced by template switching, and a unique molecular identifier was present in the final cDNA, enabling accurate counting of TCR cDNA molecules. First-strand cDNA for TCR alpha and beta chains was synthesized from specific primers in the conserved constant-segment region. To control for contamination, every cDNA library carried two barcodes: a SMART-Mk sample barcode plus Illumina barcodes. TruSeq adapter sequences along with Illumina sample barcodes were introduced in two successive PCR steps. The Illumina HiSeq platform was used with custom primers to sequence TCR alpha and beta cDNA libraries. From the authors' description of their analysis: MiGEC processed the raw reads to extract unique molecular identifiers, while MiXCR was used to determine the CDR3 positions. For each individual, recombination models were inferred using an EM algorithm with the repgenHMM and IGoR tools. Shared clonotype analysis was performed with the tcR package in R, normalizing sharing by the product of cloneset sizes. To study raw recombination free of thymic and clonal selection effects, out-of-frame nonproductive sequences were analyzed. TCRdb's own reprocessing of the public reads used fastp at Q25 and MiXCR and kept productive beta chains. Duplicate CDR3 protein sequences are folded into a single record with the most common DNA and genes. The V and J calls reflect TCRdb's pipeline rather than the authors' work. The sample table contains more than 1.5 million distinct CDR3 sequences; only one count was recorded for under 35% of them. The top ten hold approximately 0.25% of the sample.

Sequencing input: cord blood. The chain couples TRBV20-1 to TRBJ2-1, with TRBD1 perhaps the D gene, on 6 matching bases. This TCR was recovered from a newborn girl in good health. CDR3 reads: CSARASPSGRRGNEQFF. In nucleotides, the sequence is TGCAGTGCTAGGGCATCCCCCTCCGGACGTAGGGGGAATGAGCAGTTCTTC.